These T cell receptor beta chains were read from a single sample in a study of cytomegalovirus exposure and HLA in healthy donors. Data came from immunoSEQ multiplex PCR; TCRdb stores just in-frame clones and leaves some out. The record lists 140,000 to 150,000 clones, of which the ten most abundant hold 0.8% to 1%. The sequenced material came from PBMCs. These receptors were collected from a male donor in good health and CMV-seronegative. Both conserved end residues are part of each CDR3. The order of the fields is D gene, J gene, V gene, CDR3 protein, CDR3 DNA. The D gene is left open where the match is weak.

>TRBD2|TRBJ2-1|TRBV2
CASTVAGGPNEQFF
TGTGCCAGCACTGTTGCGGGGGGGCCGAATGAGCAGTTCTTC
>.|TRBJ1-2|TRBV11-2
CASSLDLRGGFTSPNYGYTF
TGTGCCAGCAGCTTAGATTTACGCGGGGGATTTACGTCCCCCAACTATGGCTACACCTTC
>TRBD1|TRBJ2-7|TRBV9
CASSVSQNPGTASYEQYF
TGTGCCAGCAGCGTATCCCAGAACCCCGGGACAGCCTCCTACGAGCAGTACTTC
>.|TRBJ1-3|TRBV30
CAWKGDSSGNTIYF
TGTGCCTGGAAAGGGGATAGCTCTGGAAACACCATATATTTT
>TRBD1|TRBJ2-7|TRBV10-3
CAIRGDSLSSYEQYF
TGTGCCATCAGGGGGGACAGTCTGAGCTCCTACGAGCAGTACTTC
>.|TRBJ1-3|TRBV5-6
CASSLARNTIYF
TGTGCCAGCAGCTTGGCTCGAAACACCATATATTTT
>TRBD1|TRBJ2-2|TRBV6-6
CASSPDRGQGPGELFF
TGTGCCAGCAGCCCCGACAGGGGGCAAGGTCCCGGGGAGCTGTTTTTT
>.|TRBJ1-5|TRBV7-6
CASSQEVGSGQPQHF
TGTGCCAGCAGCCAAGAGGTAGGGTCGGGACAGCCCCAGCATTTT
>.|TRBJ2-1|TRBV29-1
CSVEDRGAQRPYNEQFF
TGCAGCGTTGAAGATCGGGGGGCCCAACGACCCTACAATGAGCAGTTCTTC
>TRBD2|TRBJ2-1|TRBV30
CAWREAGGHNEQFF
TGTGCCTGGAGAGAGGCGGGGGGTCACAATGAGCAGTTCTTC
>TRBD1|TRBJ2-7|TRBV7-9
CASSQDRGQQYF
TGTGCCAGCAGCCAGGACAGGGGGCAGCAGTACTTC
>.|TRBJ2-2|TRBV5-6
CASSPRDLYTGELFF
TGTGCCAGCAGCCCCCGGGACTTATACACCGGGGAGCTGTTTTTT
>TRBD1|TRBJ1-4|TRBV5-5
CASSLAQGAPSEKLFF
TGTGCCAGCAGCTTGGCGCAGGGGGCGCCAAGTGAAAAACTGTTTTTT